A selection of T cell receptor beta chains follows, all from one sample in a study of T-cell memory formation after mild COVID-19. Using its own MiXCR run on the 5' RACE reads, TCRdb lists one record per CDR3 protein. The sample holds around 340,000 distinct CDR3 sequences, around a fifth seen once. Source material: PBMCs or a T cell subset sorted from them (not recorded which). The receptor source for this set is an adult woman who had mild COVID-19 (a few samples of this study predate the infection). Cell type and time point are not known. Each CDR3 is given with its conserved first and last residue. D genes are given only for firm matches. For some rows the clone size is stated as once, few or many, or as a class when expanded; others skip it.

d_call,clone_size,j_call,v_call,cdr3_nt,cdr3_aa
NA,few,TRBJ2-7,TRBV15,TGTGCCACCAGCAGAGTAGAACAGGAGTACGAGCAGTACTTC,CATSRVEQEYEQYF
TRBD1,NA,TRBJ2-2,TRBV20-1,TGCAGTGCACTCAGGAACAGGGGGCGACCCGGGGAGCTGTTTTTT,CSALRNRGRPGELFF
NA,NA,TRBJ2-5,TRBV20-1,TGCAGTGCTAGAGAGGTTCGGGGTAGCAAAAGGGAAGAGACCCAGTACTTC,CSAREVRGSKREETQYF
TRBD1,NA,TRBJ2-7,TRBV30,TGTGCCTGGAGTGTCCGCCCCCGGGACAGCTCCTACGAGCAGTACTTC,CAWSVRPRDSSYEQYF
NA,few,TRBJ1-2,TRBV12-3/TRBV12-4,TGTGCCAGCAGTTTGGCCCTGGAGGGGGGAAATGGCTACACCTTC,CASSLALEGGNGYTF
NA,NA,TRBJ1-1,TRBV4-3,TGCGCCAGCAGCCAAGATGACTTATCGGACACTGAAGCTTTCTTT,CASSQDDLSDTEAFF
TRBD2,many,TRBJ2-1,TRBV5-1,TGCGCCAGCAGCTGGACTAGCGGGGGCTACAATGAGCAGTTCTTC,CASSWTSGGYNEQFF
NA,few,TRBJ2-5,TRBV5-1,TGCGCCAGCAGCTTCATGGCGGTCCAAGAGACCCAGTACTTC,CASSFMAVQETQYF
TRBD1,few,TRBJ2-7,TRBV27,TGTGCCAGCAGTAGACAGGGGGCCCGGAGCTCCTACGAGCAGTACTTC,CASSRQGARSSYEQYF
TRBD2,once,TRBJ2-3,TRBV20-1,TGCAGTGCGCAGCGGGAGGGAACAGATACGCAGTATTTT,CSAQREGTDTQYF
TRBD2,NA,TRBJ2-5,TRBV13,TGTGCCAGCAGCCCCGCCGGGGAGGGCGGAGAGACCCAGTACTTC,CASSPAGEGGETQYF
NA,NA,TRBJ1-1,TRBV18,TGTGCCAGCTCCACCCGGGCAGGTGGGGGGAACACTGAAGCTTTCTTT,CASSTRAGGGNTEAFF
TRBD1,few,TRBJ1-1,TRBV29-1,TGCAGCGTTGAGACCGGGACAGGGCATCCTGAAGCTTTCTTT,CSVETGTGHPEAFF
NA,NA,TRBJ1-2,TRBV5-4,TGTGCCAGCAGCTTGAGTGAGATGTATCCATATGGCTACACCTTC,CASSLSEMYPYGYTF
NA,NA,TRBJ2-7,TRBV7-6,TGTGCCAGCAGCTCCACCCATTCCGACGAGCAGTACTTC,CASSSTHSDEQYF